This entry lists 18 T cell receptor beta chains sequenced from one sample in a study of T cells in Graves' hyperthyroidism and ophthalmopathy. RNA transcripts yielded amplified TCR beta CDR3 regions. First-round RT-PCR targeting the TCR CDR3 was performed with the HTBI primer set. Each CDR3 protein gets one entry after TCRdb re-called the multiplex PCR reads with MiXCR. The data show about 570,000 distinct CDR3 sequences, around 46% seen once. Sequencing used peripheral blood or thyroid tissue (not recorded which). The receptors come from an adult woman with Graves' disease, either hyperthyroidism or ophthalmopathy (not recorded which).

This clonotype was seen a single time. This chain uses TRBV16 with TRBJ1-1, with D hard to call. The CDR3 consists of 14 residues. V lost 0 bases and J lost 11, with 16 bases in between. Germline values: CDR1 KGHSY, CDR2 FQNENV. DNA of the CDR3: TGTGCCAGCAGCCAATCGTCGACGTCCGGGAGGGCTTTCTTT. Amino acid sequence: CASSQSSTSGRAFF.

This clonotype was counted ten times or more. The chain recombines TRBV29-1 with TRBJ2-7; 7 bases are a match to TRBD1. V dropped 7 bases and J dropped 2; count of bases not matched to a gene: 8. Germline V CDR1 and CDR2: SQVTM, ANQGSEA. This CDR3 region has 13 residues. The CDR3 sequence: CSAVTGRTYEQYF. CDR3 DNA sequence: TGCAGCGCTGTGACAGGGCGAACCTACGAGCAGTACTTC.

The V and J genes are TRBV15 and TRBJ2-7; TRBD1 aligns across 8 bases. Germline V CDR1 and CDR2: LNHNV, YYDKDF (reference sequence). V was pared by 0 bases and J by 6 bases, with 7 bases of the junction left unmatched. CDR3 length: 15 residues. This CDR3 is CATSRDIGQGSEQYF. In nucleotides, the CDR3 is TGTGCCACCAGCAGAGATATCGGACAGGGTTCCGAGCAGTACTTC. Looking up the rest from reference TRBV15 and TRBJ2-7 gives the full variable domain: DAMVIQNPRYQVTQFGKPVTLSCSQTLNHNVMYWYQQKSSQAPKLLFHYYDKDFNNEADTPDNFQSRRPNTSFCFLDIRSPGLGDTAMYLCATSRDIGQGSEQYFGPGTRLTVT.

The J gene is TRBJ2-5, the V gene TRBV7-9, with a possible D match to TRBD2 (6 bases). The CDR3 contains 15 residues. V gave up 5 bases and J gave up 4 bases, with 17 bases separating them. Per germline, CDR1 SEHNR and CDR2 FQNEAQ (reference sequence). CDR3 loop: CASSPGGGSSETQYF. The DNA of the CDR3 is TGTGCCAGCAGCCCCGGTGGGGGGAGCTCAGAGACCCAGTACTTC.

In its sample, this clonotype was seen a few times. This sequence may be a read error, since a much larger clone differs from it by one base. The chain links TRBV9 to TRBJ2-7; 8 bases are a match to TRBD1. There are 14 residues in the CDR3. With 3 bases clipped from V and 1 base from J, the junction kept 3 bases outside the gene matches. Germline assignment: CDR1 SGDLS and CDR2 YYNGEE. The CDR3 reads CASSARTGSYEQYF. CDR3 nucleotides: TGTGCCAGCAGCGCACGGACAGGGTCCTACGAGCAGTACTTC.

The rearrangement links TRBV7-3 to TRBJ1-6, with D possibly TRBD1 on 5 matching bases. The CDR3 consists of 13 residues. Trimming took 0 bases from V and 10 from J, leaving 7 bases between them. Germline V gene sequence: CDR1 SGHTA, CDR2 FQGTGA. In DNA form, the CDR3 reads TGTGCCAGCAGCTTAACGGGGCAATCACCCCTCCACTTT. The encoded protein is CASSLTGQSPLHF.

This sequence joins TRBV7-3 and TRBJ1-5, with a possible D match to TRBD1 (6 bases). Trimming pared 5 bases from V and 5 bases from J, leaving 16 bases between. The CDR3 is 15 residues long. Germline CDR1 and CDR2: SGHTA and FQGTGA. The CDR3 here is CASSPRGAKHQPQHF. The CDR3 nucleotides are TGTGCCAGCAGCCCCCGGGGGGCGAAGCATCAGCCCCAGCATTTT.

This clonotype was found a few times. The chain uses TRBV11-2 and TRBJ1-1; the D is unclear. This CDR3 comprises 15 residues. The germline CDR1 and CDR2 sequences are SGHAT and FQNNGV. Trimming took 2 bases from V and 0 from J, leaving 10 bases between them. The CDR3 coding sequence is TGTGCCAGCAGCTTAAGAGACCGAATGAACACTGAAGCTTTCTTT. Protein product: CASSLRDRMNTEAFF.

This clonotype has at least ten counts. CDR3 loop: CASSEPSVTYEQYF. In DNA form, the CDR3 reads TGCGCCAGCAGTGAGCCTAGCGTAACCTACGAGCAGTACTTC. This sequence joins TRBV10-2 and TRBJ2-7; perhaps TRBD2 as D (6 bases). The CDR3 is made up of 14 amino acids. The V gene's germline CDR1 is WSHSY and CDR2 SAAADI. The germline V and J ends were trimmed by 2 bases and 2 bases, with 10 bases remaining between them.

The chain couples TRBV7-9 to TRBJ2-7; TRBD1 aligns across 10 bases. Germline CDR1 and CDR2: SEHNR and FQNEAQ (reference sequence). This CDR3 comprises 15 residues. With V trimmed by 5 bases and J by 3 bases, 7 bases remained unmatched. The CDR3 nucleotides are TGTGCCAGCAGCGAAACCGACAGGGGGCTCTACGAGCAGTACTTC. This sequence encodes CASSETDRGLYEQYF.

This chain connects TRBV9 to TRBJ2-7; D may be TRBD1 or TRBD2 (5 bases each). Looked up from germline, CDR1 is SGDLS and CDR2 is YYNGEE. This CDR3 spans 16 amino acids. V was clipped by 3 bases and J by 3 bases, with 19 bases between them. The CDR3 loop is CASSAGTNQAFYEQYF. The CDR3 nucleotides read TGTGCCAGCAGCGCGGGGACGAATCAAGCGTTCTACGAGCAGTACTTC.

This clonotype was counted ten times or more. This chain links TRBV6-2 or TRBV6-3 with TRBJ2-5, with TRBD1 as a possible D gene (5 bases). V shed 7 bases and J shed 4 bases, with 13 bases lying between them. Germline assignment: CDR1 MNHEY and CDR2 SVGEGT. This CDR3 is built from 13 residues. The CDR3 DNA sequence: TGTGCCAGCAATACCAGGGTCGGAGAGACCCAGTACTTC. Its translation is CASNTRVGETQYF.

Concerning this clonotype: The final CDR3 position lacks the conserved phenylalanine or tryptophan, pointing to a likely read error. The DNA is left out, because the CDR3 cannot be placed on it with certainty; the CDR3 is given as TCRdb lists it. The chain has TRBV10-3 and TRBJ1-1; the table's TRBD1 call for D was not verified on the DNA. The germline V gene has CDR1 ENHRY and CDR2 SYGVKD. The CDR3 contains 9 residues when both ends are counted. CDR3 amino acids: CAMSGQLTS.

This clonotype appeared many times. This sequence joins TRBV6-5 and TRBJ2-7, with D tentatively TRBD1 (6 bases). From germline, CDR1 is MNHEY and CDR2 SVGAGI. Trimming took off 5 bases at V and 3 bases at J, with 17 bases between the two ends. There are 15 residues in the CDR3. As DNA, the CDR3 is TGTGCCAGCAGTGACCCAACAGGGTCAGGCTACGAGCAGTACTTC. Translated: CASSDPTGSGYEQYF.

This clonotype has ten or more counts. The V call is TRBV11-2, the J call TRBJ2-7; D is perhaps TRBD2 (5 bases). There are 14 residues in the CDR3. V lost 5 bases, J lost 4 bases, and 15 bases lay in between. Germline V gives CDR1 SGHAT, CDR2 FQNNGV. CDR3 amino acids: CASSRQNGEYEQYF. In nucleotides, the CDR3 is TGTGCCAGCAGCCGTCAAAACGGGGAGTACGAGCAGTACTTC.

The chain links TRBV9 to TRBJ2-7; a possible D gene is TRBD2 (6 bases). V lost 3 bases to trimming and J lost 6 bases, with 16 bases between them. Looked up from germline, CDR1 is SGDLS and CDR2 is YYNGEE. The CDR3 totals 14 residues. This CDR3 is CASSESGTGGEQYF. The CDR3 region has the DNA TGTGCCAGCAGCGAGTCCGGGACTGGGGGCGAGCAGTACTTC.

This clonotype has a count of ten or more. This sequence joins TRBV7-9 and TRBJ1-6; TRBD1 matches at 7 bases. CDR1 is SEHNR, CDR2 FQNEAQ, per germline (reference sequence). The CDR3 extends over 12 amino acids. V trimming: 6 bases; J trimming: 12 bases; junction bases outside the gene matches: 5. CDR3 sequence reads: CASRYSGGPLHF. CDR3 nucleotides: TGTGCCAGCAGATACTCAGGGGGACCCCTCCACTTT.

The chain uses TRBV7-2 and TRBJ2-6; D gene uncertain. Germline CDR1 SGHTA, CDR2 FQGNSA. The CDR3 spans 15 residues. V shed 5 bases and J shed 0 bases, with 8 bases lying between them. CDR3: CASSQRGSGANVLTF. CDR3 coding DNA: TGTGCCAGCAGCCAGCGCGGCTCTGGGGCCAACGTCCTGACTTTC.